This entry lists 32 T cell receptor beta chains sequenced from one sample in a study of T-cell reconstitution after alpha-beta-depleted transplantation in children. During its preparation, the TCRbeta library received unique molecular identifiers. TCRdb used MiXCR to reprocess the PCR reads, holding one entry per CDR3 protein. The sample lists 280,000 or so distinct CDR3 sequences, about 9.9% occurring once. The input for sequencing was peripheral blood, taken 180 days after TCRalphabeta/CD19-depleted stem cell transplant. The receptors here all came from a male patient aged 2 to 10 who had a stem cell transplant for chronic granulomatous disease, so the T cells may come from the graft donor.

This clonotype appeared many times. The gene calls are TRBV12-3 or TRBV12-4 and TRBJ1-2; 9 bases line up with TRBD1. This CDR3 contains 19 residues. V was pared by 3 bases and J by 4 bases, with 18 bases of the junction left unmatched. This chain's CDR3 is CASSLSSGQGMFFRYGYTF. The CDR3 DNA reads TGTGCCAGCAGTTTGTCCAGCGGACAGGGGATGTTTTTTCGCTATGGCTACACCTTC.

To note about this clonotype: This sequence may be a read error, since a much larger clone differs from it by one base. This chain joins TRBV6-5 and TRBJ1-4; no firm D call. Per germline, CDR1 MNHEY and CDR2 SVGAGI. Trimming pared 2 bases from V and 7 bases from J, leaving 11 bases between. The CDR3 is made up of 14 amino acids. CDR3 sequence reads: CASSYGIVAEKLFF. The CDR3 nucleotides read TGTGCCAGCAGTTACGGGATCGTGGCTGAAAAACTGTTTTTT.

The V and J genes are TRBV20-1 and TRBJ2-2; D could derive from TRBD1 or TRBD2 (5 bases each). Germline values: CDR1 DFQATT, CDR2 SNEGSKA (reference sequence). CDR3 length: 14 residues. The ends were cut back, 3 bases at V and 4 bases at J, with 12 bases in the middle. As DNA, the CDR3 is TGCAGTGCTAGTTTTCCTGGGGGCACCGGGGAGCTGTTTTTT. Protein sequence: CSASFPGGTGELFF.

This clonotype was picked up many times. The V and J genes are TRBV19 and TRBJ2-1; 13 bases are shared with TRBD2. CDR3 size: 16 residues. V gave up 5 bases and J gave up 4 bases; unmatched junction bases: 5. CDR1 LNHDA and CDR2 SQIVND come from the germline V gene (reference sequence). As DNA, the CDR3 is TGTGCCAGTAGTGCGAGACTAGCGGGGGGTTACAATGAGCAGTTCTTC. Translation: CASSARLAGGYNEQFF.

This clonotype was counted ten times or more. The chain combines TRBV7-6 with TRBJ2-1; D remains unclear. V dropped 4 bases and J dropped 10 bases, with 14 bases sitting between them. The CDR3 extends over 13 amino acids. Looked up from germline, CDR1 is SGHVS and CDR2 is FNYEAQ. CDR3 bases: TGTGCCAGCAGCTCACAAAGAGGTGGAGAGCAGTTCTTC. Its translation is CASSSQRGGEQFF.

This clonotype was detected many times. The rearrangement links TRBV28 to TRBJ2-7; D may be TRBD2 (7 bases). Per germline, CDR1 MDHEN and CDR2 SYDVKM. The CDR3 sequence is 18 residues long. Trimming took 1 base from V and 2 from J, leaving 21 bases between them. In nucleotides, the CDR3 is TGTGCCAGCAGTTTATATCGGTGGGGCGGGGGCGCGGCCTACGAGCAGTACTTC. Translating it yields CASSLYRWGGGAAYEQYF.

There are many counts of this clonotype. The J gene is TRBJ1-3, the V gene TRBV9, with D tentatively TRBD1 (5 bases). Trimming took off 3 bases at V and 0 bases at J, with 13 bases between the two ends. The CDR3 is 16 amino acids. Germline V gene lookup returns CDR1 SGDLS and CDR2 YYNGEE. CDR3 region: CASSARPQVSGNTIYF. The DNA of the CDR3 is TGTGCCAGCAGCGCCCGCCCACAGGTCTCTGGAAACACCATATATTTT.

This clonotype was recorded at least ten times. CDR3: CASSRGAGLGEAFF. Here the CDR3 DNA reads TGTGCCAGCAGCCGGGGTGCAGGATTGGGTGAAGCTTTCTTT. This chain connects TRBV5-6 to TRBJ1-1; no firm D call. Trimming took off 4 bases at V and 7 bases at J, with 17 bases between the two ends. The CDR3 runs to 14 residues. Germline CDR1 reads SGHDT; CDR2 reads YYEEEE.

In its sample, this clonotype was seen many times. The chain recombines TRBV4-1 with TRBJ2-3; TRBD1 matches 11 bases. CDR1 MGHRA and CDR2 YSYEKL come from the germline V gene. The CDR3 totals 15 residues. With 3 bases clipped from V and 5 bases from J, the junction kept 4 bases outside the gene matches. CDR3 protein: CASSHPGTGGDTQYF. Written as DNA, the CDR3 is TGCGCCAGCAGCCATCCCGGGACAGGGGGAGATACGCAGTATTTT.

In its sample, this clonotype was seen many times. The chain has TRBV28 and TRBJ2-5; possible D gene TRBD2, 6 bases. Trimming pared 4 bases from V and 2 bases from J, leaving 20 bases between. Germline-derived CDR1 and CDR2 are MDHEN and SYDVKM. This CDR3 is built from 17 residues. DNA of the CDR3: TGTGCCAGCAGTTCAATACGGAGCTCGGCGGGGCAAGAGACCCAGTACTTC. It is translated as CASSSIRSSAGQETQYF.

Worth noting for this clonotype: At one boundary the junction diverges from the germline segment, which might be a read error. The chain recombines TRBV19 with TRBJ2-1; 12 nucleotides match TRBD2. Germline lookup yields CDR1 LNHDA and CDR2 SQIVND (reference sequence). The CDR3 covers 14 residues. The CDR3 sequence: CASSIGPGLAGANF. The CDR3, as DNA: TGTGCCAGTAGTATAGGGCCGGGACTAGCGGGTGCGAACTTC.

V and J are TRBV5-4 and TRBJ2-3; D ambiguous. V lost 0 bases, J lost 4 bases, and 15 bases lay in between. There are 16 residues in the CDR3. Germline V gene lookup returns CDR1 SGHNT and CDR2 YYREEE (reference sequence). CDR3 DNA: TGTGCCAGCAGCTTGGGAGGACCCAGCTCCCCAGATACGCAGTATTTT. Residues: CASSLGGPSSPDTQYF.

This clonotype was recorded many times. V is TRBV20-1 and J is TRBJ2-2; perhaps TRBD1 as D (5 bases). This CDR3 spans 14 amino acids. In germline, CDR1 is DFQATT, CDR2 SNEGSKA (reference sequence). The ends were cut back, 0 bases at V and 4 bases at J, with 9 bases in the middle. The DNA for the CDR3 is TGCAGTGCTAGAGAAGGGGCAGGCACCGGGGAGCTGTTTTTT. This codes for CSAREGAGTGELFF.

This clonotype was recorded many times. V is TRBV13 and J is TRBJ2-7; TRBD1 matches at 7 bases. Germline V lookup: CDR1 PRHDT, CDR2 FYEKMQ (reference sequence). J gave up 1 base and V 4 bases, and 4 bases lay outside the gene matches. The length of the CDR3 is 14 residues. CDR3 nucleotide sequence: TGTGCCAGCAGCTCGCGACAGGGATCCTACGAGCAGTACTTC. Translating it yields CASSSRQGSYEQYF. Full variable domain (remainder filled in from reference TRBV13 and TRBJ2-7): AAGVIQSPRHLIKEKRETATLKCYPIPRHDTVYWYQQGPGQDPQFLISFYEKMQSDKGSIPDRFSAQQFSDYHSELNMSSLELGDSALYFCASSSRQGSYEQYFGPGTRLTVT.

The rearrangement links TRBV18 to TRBJ1-1; D unclear. Germline lookup yields CDR1 KGHSH and CDR2 LQKENI. V was pared by 3 bases and J by 4 bases, with 15 bases between. The CDR3 is 15 residues long. Written as DNA, the CDR3 is TGTGCCAGCTCACCGTCGAACAACGGGGTCACTGAAGCTTTCTTT. It specifies CASSPSNNGVTEAFF.

This clonotype was counted at least ten times. The chain couples TRBV12-3 or TRBV12-4 to TRBJ2-7; D is perhaps TRBD1 (6 bases). The CDR3 is 14 amino acids. Trimming removed 6 bases at V and 2 bases at J, with 14 bases between. The DNA of the CDR3 is TGTGCCAGCAGGAAACAGGGTAGCGCCTACGAGCAGTACTTC. Amino acid sequence: CASRKQGSAYEQYF.

This clonotype was detected ten times or more. The chain uses TRBV5-4 and TRBJ2-7; 10 bases align to TRBD2. The length of the CDR3 is 16 residues. Germline V CDR1 and CDR2: SGHNT, YYREEE (reference sequence). This CDR3 is CEAFGLAGVGAYEQYF. The CDR3 DNA follows: TGTGAGGCGTTCGGTCTAGCGGGAGTTGGGGCCTACGAGCAGTACTTC.

The chain couples TRBV28 to TRBJ2-1; 15 bases line up with TRBD2. In germline, CDR1 is MDHEN, CDR2 SYDVKM. There are 17 residues in the CDR3. Losses at the gene ends were 5 bases for V and 7 bases for J; bases not matched to a gene: 9. CDR3 loop: CASSTRTSGRAGNEQFF. The CDR3 region has the DNA TGTGCCAGCAGTACTCGGACTAGCGGGAGGGCGGGGAATGAGCAGTTCTTC.

This clonotype appeared a few times. The chain employs TRBV5-5 and TRBJ2-5; TRBD1 is a possible D gene (5 bases). Deletions cut 0 bases from V and 5 bases from J, with 14 bases between. CDR3 size: 15 residues. Germline V gene sequence: CDR1 SGHKS, CDR2 YYEKEE (reference sequence). The CDR3 region has the DNA TGTGCCAGCAGCTTGGTTCGGAAGTCAGGGGAGACCCAGTACTTC. Translated: CASSLVRKSGETQYF.

Ten or more counts support this clonotype. The rearrangement uses TRBV28 and TRBJ1-4; tentative D call: TRBD1 (5 bases). The germline V gene has CDR1 MDHEN and CDR2 SYDVKM. The CDR3 totals 14 residues. V lost 3 bases and J lost 8, with 13 bases in between. DNA for the CDR3: TGTGCCAGCAGTTTCGGGGGGGAACCAGAAAAACTGTTTTTT. It is translated as CASSFGGEPEKLFF.

This clonotype was detected only a few times. The chain carries TRBV6-6 and TRBJ2-7, with D possibly matching TRBD1 (6 bases). Trimming left V 1 base short and J 7 bases short, with 11 bases between. Per the germline V gene, CDR1 is MNHNY and CDR2 is SVGAGI (reference sequence). The CDR3 runs 13 residues. The CDR3, as DNA: TGTGCCAGCAGTTACTACAGGGATGGGGAGCAGTACTTC. Residues: CASSYYRDGEQYF.

Sample share makes this clonotype medium-sized (0.01 to 0.1%). This chain uses TRBV7-2 with TRBJ2-3, with 8 bases matching TRBD1. V gave up 7 bases and J gave up 1 base; unmatched junction bases: 7. CDR3 size: 15 residues. Germline CDR1 and CDR2: SGHTA and FQGNSA. CDR3 amino acids: CASNEDRDGTDTQYF. The DNA of the CDR3 is TGTGCCAGCAACGAGGACAGGGATGGCACAGATACGCAGTATTTT. Together with reference TRBV7-2 and TRBJ2-3, the CDR3 gives the full variable domain: GAGVSQSPSNKVTEKGKDVELRCDPISGHTALYWYRQSLGQGLEFLIYFQGNSAPDKSGLPSDRFSAERTGGSVSTLTIQRTQQEDSAVYLCASNEDRDGTDTQYFGPGTRLTVL.

This clonotype was seen many times. This sequence joins TRBV20-1 and TRBJ1-4; a possible D gene is TRBD1 (6 bases). Germline V gives CDR1 DFQATT, CDR2 SNEGSKA (reference sequence). V was shortened by 2 bases and J by 0 bases, with 16 bases between the two germline ends. The CDR3 sequence is 17 residues long. In DNA, the CDR3 is TGCAGTGCTAGATCGGGGGGCGGGGGATCAACTAATGAAAAACTGTTTTTT. This sequence encodes CSARSGGGGSTNEKLFF.

This clonotype was recorded a few times. The V and J genes are TRBV3-1 and TRBJ2-1; no firm D call. The germline CDR1 and CDR2 sequences are LGHDT and YNNKEL (reference sequence). V lost 0 bases and J lost 7, with 10 bases in between. The CDR3 consists of 14 residues. CDR3 coding DNA: TGTGCCAGCAGCCAAGAAAGGGCGAAGAATGAGCAGTTCTTC. It specifies CASSQERAKNEQFF.

This clonotype occurred many times. This rearrangement joins TRBV7-9 to TRBJ2-3; the D is unclear. V was pared by 4 bases and J by 3 bases, with 17 bases between. Germline V gene data show CDR1 as SEHNR and CDR2 as FQNEAQ (reference sequence). The length of the CDR3 is 16 residues. In nucleotides, the CDR3 is TGTGCCAGCAGCTGGCCGGGCCCCGAGGTGACAGATACGCAGTATTTT. Residues: CASSWPGPEVTDTQYF. Full variable domain (outside the CDR3, taken from reference TRBV7-9 and TRBJ2-3): DTGVSQNPRHKITKRGQNVTFRCDPISEHNRLYWYRQTLGQGPEFLTYFQNEAQLEKSRLLSDRFSAERPKGSFSTLEIQRTEQGDSAMYLCASSWPGPEVTDTQYFGPGTRLTVL.

This clonotype was counted many times. V usage is TRBV7-2 and J usage is TRBJ2-2; the match to TRBD2 covers 16 bases. V dropped 5 bases and J dropped 6; count of bases not matched to a gene: 6. CDR1 is SGHTA, CDR2 FQGNSA, per germline. CDR3 length: 17 amino acids. This CDR3 reads CASSKWGTSGRAGELFF. CDR3 nucleotide sequence: TGTGCCAGCAGCAAGTGGGGGACTAGCGGGAGGGCCGGGGAGCTGTTTTTT.

This clonotype was seen many times. This chain uses TRBV20-1 with TRBJ2-5; unclear D gene. This CDR3 is 12 amino acids long. The V end lost 0 bases, the J end lost 5 bases, and 7 bases lay between the germline ends. The germline V gene has CDR1 DFQATT and CDR2 SNEGSKA (reference sequence). CDR3 sequence: CSARDLWETQYF. The CDR3 nucleotides are TGCAGTGCTAGAGATTTGTGGGAGACCCAGTACTTC.

The sample holds many counts of this clonotype. The chain employs TRBV5-1 and TRBJ2-3, with D maybe TRBD1 (6 bases). CDR3 length: 14 amino acids. V was trimmed by 4 bases and J by 0 bases, leaving 9 bases between them. In germline, CDR1 is SGHRS, CDR2 YFSETQ. Here the CDR3 reads CASSLGQSTDTQYF. The CDR3 DNA reads as TGCGCCAGCAGCCTCGGACAGAGCACAGATACGCAGTATTTT.

The sample holds many counts of this clonotype. This chain links TRBV5-6 with TRBJ1-6; a possible D gene is TRBD1 (5 bases). Deletions cut 0 bases from V and 0 bases from J, with 19 bases between. The length of the CDR3 is 20 residues. Germline loops: CDR1 SGHDT, CDR2 YYEEEE. The CDR3, as DNA: TGTGCCAGCAGCTTGGGTGGATCGGGGGGTGCGAGCTCCTATAATTCACCCCTCCACTTT. Protein sequence: CASSLGGSGGASSYNSPLHF.

There are many counts of this clonotype. V gene TRBV15 combines with J gene TRBJ2-1; 16 bases line up with TRBD2. V dropped 3 bases and J dropped 5; count of bases not matched to a gene: 7. The CDR3 totals 18 residues. CDR1 LNHNV and CDR2 YYDKDF come from the germline V gene (reference sequence). The CDR3 spells CATSRGLAGGWGDNEQFF. CDR3 coding DNA: TGTGCCACCAGCAGGGGACTAGCGGGAGGGTGGGGGGACAATGAGCAGTTCTTC.

Ten or more counts support this clonotype. The V and J genes are TRBV5-1 and TRBJ2-5; D perhaps matches TRBD1 (5 bases). V was pared by 6 bases and J by 4 bases, with 16 bases between. Germline CDR1 SGHRS, CDR2 YFSETQ. The CDR3 has 14 residues. The CDR3 here is CASNLKGAGETQYF. CDR3 coding DNA: TGCGCCAGCAACCTCAAAGGGGCAGGAGAGACCCAGTACTTC.

The rearrangement uses TRBV23-1 and TRBJ2-4; 10 nucleotides line up with TRBD1. TRBV23-1 is flagged as an ORF with uncertain function. The CDR3 extends over 19 amino acids. The V gene end was trimmed by 8 bases and the J gene end by 0 bases; junction bases not matched to a gene: 16. CDR3 DNA sequence: TGCGCCAGCTTCACGGAGGAGGGACAGGGGCTAAGAGCCAAAAACATTCAGTACTTC. Encoded protein: CASFTEEGQGLRAKNIQYF.